This TCR beta chain was retrieved from a study of cytomegalovirus exposure and HLA in healthy donors. Amplification used 60 Vbeta primers and 13 Jbeta primers. The data were produced by immunoSEQ multiplex PCR, yet TCRdb's version contains in-frame clones alone and is incomplete. The table lists fewer than 250,000 clones, 70% to 85% of them singletons. CDR1 and CDR2 from the germline V gene are MNHNS and SASEGT. The ends lost 5 bases at V and 0 bases at J; junction bases unmatched: 6. The CDR3 totals 15 residues. Material: PBMCs. The TCR sequence derives from a male donor in good health and CMV-seronegative. The V call is TRBV6-1, the J call TRBJ1-2, with TRBD1 matching over 7 bases. DNA of the CDR3: TGTGCCAGCAGTCTCGGGACAGCTTCTAACTATGGCTACACCTTC. Translating it yields CASSLGTASNYGYTF.